This T cell receptor beta chain was recorded in a study of metastatic and nonmetastatic thyroid tumors. Study overall: Malignant thyroid and benign thyroid patients provided blood and tumor or nodule tissue whose repertoires were compared.

General study findings and limits: Versus benign nodules, malignant thyroid tumors reportedly had significantly higher TCR beta diversity, in blood and tumor.

Among the patients, none had received any treatment before thyroid surgery. This CDR3 is 12 amino acids long. The V gene's germline CDR1 is MDHEN and CDR2 SYDVKM. V was cut by 8 bases and J by 5 bases, with 13 bases left in between. This clone was seen a handful of times. Its antigen remains unknown. Under the authors' procedure: Building a distant-metastasis classifier for papillary thyroid cancer drew on CDR3 differences across clinicopathological groups. TCRdb re-called clones from the PCR reads using MiXCR. Clone size and V and J calls follow TCRdb, not the original study. The table includes 84,000 or so clones, 8.6% detected once.

The specimen sequenced was blood. The TCR comes from a female donor with papillary thyroid cancer or a benign thyroid nodule (not recorded which). Some clones in this sample may be carry-over from other donors' samples. The V and J genes are TRBV28 and TRBJ2-7; D gene uncertain. This CDR3 is CASRTMGNEQYF. The CDR3 DNA reads TGTGCCAGCCGAACAATGGGGAACGAGCAGTACTTC.